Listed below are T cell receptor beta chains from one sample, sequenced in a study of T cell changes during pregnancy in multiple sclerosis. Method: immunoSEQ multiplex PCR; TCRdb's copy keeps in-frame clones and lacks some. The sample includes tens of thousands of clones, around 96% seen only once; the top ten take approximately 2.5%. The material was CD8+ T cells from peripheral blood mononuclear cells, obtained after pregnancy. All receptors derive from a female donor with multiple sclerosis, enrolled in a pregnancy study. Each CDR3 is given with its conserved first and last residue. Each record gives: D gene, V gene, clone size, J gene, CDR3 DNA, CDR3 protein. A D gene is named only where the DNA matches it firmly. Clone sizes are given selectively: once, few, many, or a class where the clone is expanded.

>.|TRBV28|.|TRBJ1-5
TGTGCCAGCAGTTCGAGAAATCAGCCCCAGCATTTT
CASSSRNQPQHF
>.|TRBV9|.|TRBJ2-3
TGTGCCAGCAGCGGGGCCGCGGGACCCTACACAGATACGCAGTATTTT
CASSGAAGPYTDTQYF
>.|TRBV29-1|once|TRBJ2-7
TGCAGCGTTGAAGACCATCAGGGGTCCTACGAGCAGTACTTC
CSVEDHQGSYEQYF
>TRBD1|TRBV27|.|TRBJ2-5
TGTGCCAGCAGTCCCACCAGGGGGCGCCGAGAGACCCAGTACTTC
CASSPTRGRRETQYF
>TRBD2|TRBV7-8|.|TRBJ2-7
TGTGCCAGCAGCTTAGGGCGGGGACTAAGGATTAAGTCCTACGAGCAGTACTTC
CASSLGRGLRIKSYEQYF
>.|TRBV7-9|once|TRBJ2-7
TGTGCCAGCAGCGCCCAGACAGAAGGCCGCGAGCAGTACTTC
CASSAQTEGREQYF
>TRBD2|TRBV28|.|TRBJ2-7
TGTGCCAGCAGTCCCCGGTTAGCGGGAGGGGGTACCTACGAGCAGTACTTC
CASSPRLAGGGTYEQYF
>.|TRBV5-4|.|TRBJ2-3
TGTGCCAGCAGCTTGGGGGCACCAAGCACAGATACGCAGTATTTT
CASSLGAPSTDTQYF
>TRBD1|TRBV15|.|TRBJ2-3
TGTGCCACCAGCAGAGTATTAGGACAGGGTAGCACAGATACGCAGTATTTT
CATSRVLGQGSTDTQYF
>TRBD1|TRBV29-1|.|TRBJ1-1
TGCAGCGTTGAAGATCGGGTAGACAGGGAAACTTTCTTT
CSVEDRVDRETFF
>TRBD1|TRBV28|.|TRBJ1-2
TGTGCCAGCAGTCCACACCGGGACAGATCCGGCTACACCTTC
CASSPHRDRSGYTF
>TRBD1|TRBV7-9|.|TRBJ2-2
TGTGCCAGCAGCTTCACAGGGGGTGGCACCGGGGAGCTGTTTTTT
CASSFTGGGTGELFF
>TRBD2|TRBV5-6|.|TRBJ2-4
TGTGCCAGCAGCCAAGGACTAGCGGGAGTTGGCATTCAGTACTTC
CASSQGLAGVGIQYF
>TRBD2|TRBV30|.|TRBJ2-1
TGTGCCTGGAGTGTAATAGCGGGAGTCTTAAACAATGAGCAGTTCTTC
CAWSVIAGVLNNEQFF
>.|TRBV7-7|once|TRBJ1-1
TGTGCTAGCAGCTTGACGGCGGGCACTGAAGCTTTCTTT
CASSLTAGTEAFF
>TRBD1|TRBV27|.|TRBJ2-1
TGTGCCAGCAGTTATGGACAGGGGCTCGGTGAGCAGTTCTTC
CASSYGQGLGEQFF
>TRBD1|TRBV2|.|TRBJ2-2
TGTGCCAGCAGTGAAAGACAGGGTGGCGGGGAGCTGTTTTTT
CASSERQGGGELFF
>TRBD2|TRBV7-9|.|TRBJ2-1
TGTGCCAGCAGCTTAGGGCCCGGGACTAGCCCCTACAATGAGCAGTTCTTC
CASSLGPGTSPYNEQFF
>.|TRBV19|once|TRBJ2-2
TGTGCCAGTAGTATTGGAACCCGGGCGAACACCGGGGAGCTGTTTTTT
CASSIGTRANTGELFF
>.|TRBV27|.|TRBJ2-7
TGTGCCAGCAGTACAGGGTTCTCTAGATACGAGCAGTACTTC
CASSTGFSRYEQYF
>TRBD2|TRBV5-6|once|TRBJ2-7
TGTGCCAGCAGTAATTGGGGACTAGCAGTCTACGAGCAGTACTTC
CASSNWGLAVYEQYF
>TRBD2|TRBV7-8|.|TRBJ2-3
TGTGCCAGCACGTTTAATCGGGCGGGAGGGAGTGGAGATACGCAGTATTTT
CASTFNRAGGSGDTQYF
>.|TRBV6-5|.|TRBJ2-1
TGTGCCAGCAGTTACTCGACAGTAACTGAGCAGTTCTTC
CASSYSTVTEQFF
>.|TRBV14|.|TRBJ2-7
TGTGCCAGCAGCCAAGACGCTAGCTCCTACGAGCAGTACTTC
CASSQDASSYEQYF
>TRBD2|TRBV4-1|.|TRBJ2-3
TGCGCCAGCAGCCAAGAATATGGGCTAGCGGTCGCAGATACGCAGTATTTT
CASSQEYGLAVADTQYF
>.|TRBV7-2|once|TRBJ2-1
TGTGCCAGCAGCTCCAACCAGGGGCCGGACAATGAGCAGTTCTTC
CASSSNQGPDNEQFF
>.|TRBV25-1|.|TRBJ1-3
TGTGCCAGCAGTGATCTGGACTGGAGCTCTGGAAACACCATATATTTT
CASSDLDWSSGNTIYF
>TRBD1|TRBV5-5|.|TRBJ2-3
TGTGCCAGCAGCTACCAGGACAGGGGGCTAGGAGATACGCAGTATTTT
CASSYQDRGLGDTQYF
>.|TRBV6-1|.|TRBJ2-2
TGTGCCAGCAGTGGAATCGGATATCCGGGCGGGGAGCTGTTTTTT
CASSGIGYPGGELFF
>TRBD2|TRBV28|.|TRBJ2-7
TGTGCCAGCAGTTTACTTAGCGGGAGCGGTCTAGAAAACGAGCAGTACTTC
CASSLLSGSGLENEQYF
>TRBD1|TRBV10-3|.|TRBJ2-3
TGTGCCATCAGAAAAGGACAGGGCCCTAGCACAGATACGCAGTATTTT
CAIRKGQGPSTDTQYF
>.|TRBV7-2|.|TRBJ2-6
TGTGCCAGCAGCTTAAAGGGGATGTACTCTGGGGCCAACGTCCTGACTTTC
CASSLKGMYSGANVLTF
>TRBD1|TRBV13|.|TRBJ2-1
TGTGCCAGCAGCTTAACAGGGGCAGGAGAGCAGTTCTTC
CASSLTGAGEQFF
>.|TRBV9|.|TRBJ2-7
TGTGCCAGCAGCGTAGGTCCCTTACAACTGGGCGCCACCTACGAGCAGTACTTC
CASSVGPLQLGATYEQYF
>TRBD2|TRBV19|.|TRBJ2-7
TGTGCCAGTAGTATAACTAGCGGGCCCCATCAAGAGCAGTACTTC
CASSITSGPHQEQYF
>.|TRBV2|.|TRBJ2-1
TGTGCCAGCGAGCCTGGGGGCGATGAGCAGTTCTTC
CASEPGGDEQFF
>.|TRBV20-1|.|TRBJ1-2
TGCAGTGCCTCCGGTCTGTATGGCTACACCTTC
CSASGLYGYTF
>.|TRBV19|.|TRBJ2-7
TGTGCCAGTAACCCAGGACAAACCCTACACGAGCAGTACTTC
CASNPGQTLHEQYF
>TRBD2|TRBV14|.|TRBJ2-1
TGTGCCAGCAGCCAAGATTCGGCGGGAGGATCCAATGAGCAGTTCTTC
CASSQDSAGGSNEQFF
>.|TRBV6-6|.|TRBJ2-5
TGTGCCAGCTCCCCCGGGGTAGAGACCCAGTACTTC
CASSPGVETQYF
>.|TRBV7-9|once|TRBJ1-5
TGTGCCAGTACAGACACAGGTAATCAGCCCCAGCATTTT
CASTDTGNQPQHF
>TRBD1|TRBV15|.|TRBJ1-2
TGTGCCACCAGCAGAGAGGGACAGAACTATGGCTACACCTTC
CATSREGQNYGYTF
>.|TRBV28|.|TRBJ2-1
TGTGCCAGCAGTTTACTTAGTGTCTCCTACAATGAGCAGTTCTTC
CASSLLSVSYNEQFF